The 29 T cell receptor beta chains reported below all come from one sample, sequenced in a study of early T cells in non-severe SARS-CoV-2 infection. TCRdb re-derived calls from the 5' RACE reads in MiXCR, one entry per CDR3 protein. The sample includes approximately 110,000 distinct CDR3 sequences, just under 15% of them seen just once. The material sequenced was whole blood. These receptors were collected from an adult who was a healthcare worker with PCR-confirmed SARS-CoV-2 infection or an uninfected control (not recorded which).

The chain joins TRBV12-3 or TRBV12-4 to TRBJ1-5; no reliable D call. CDR3 length: 16 amino acids. V lost 5 bases to trimming and J lost 3 bases, with 17 bases between them. CDR3 in amino acids: CASSPGGQGINQPQHF. In DNA form, the CDR3 reads TGTGCCAGCAGTCCTGGTGGCCAAGGCATCAATCAGCCCCAGCATTTT.

This sequence joins TRBV5-1 and TRBJ2-6; D assignment may be TRBD1 or TRBD2 (5 bases each). Germline CDR1 is SGHRS and CDR2 is YFSETQ. This CDR3 spans 16 amino acids. Trimming shortened V by 4 bases and J by 1 base, and 12 bases separated the two germline ends. As DNA, the CDR3 is TGCGCCAGCAGCATCGGGACCACATCTGGGGCCAACGTCCTGACTTTC. It codes for CASSIGTTSGANVLTF. The full variable domain, its missing parts supplied by reference TRBV5-1 and TRBJ2-6, is KAGVTQTPRYLIKTRGQQVTLSCSPISGHRSVSWYQQTPGQGLQFLFEYFSETQRNKGNFPGRFSGRQFSNSRSEMNVSTLELGDSALYLCASSIGTTSGANVLTFGAGSRLTVL.

This clonotype has a handful of counts. This sequence joins TRBV11-2 and TRBJ2-2; D is undetermined. CDR1 is SGHAT and CDR2 is FQNNGV in the germline V gene. There are 13 residues in the CDR3. The V end was cut by 9 bases, the J end by 6 bases, with 14 bases between. CDR3 sequence: CASRRAGPGELFF. The CDR3 region has the DNA TGTGCCAGTCGACGGGCTGGCCCCGGGGAGCTGTTTTTT.

This clonotype was seen at least ten times. V usage is TRBV12-3 or TRBV12-4 and J usage is TRBJ1-1; weak D call: TRBD1 (6 bases). This CDR3 contains 14 residues. Trimming cost V 6 bases and J 4 bases, with 15 bases left between them. CDR3 sequence reads: CASSRGTRRTEAFF. CDR3 DNA: TGTGCCAGCAGCCGGGGGACAAGGCGCACTGAAGCTTTCTTT.

In its sample, this clonotype was seen a few times. The chain employs TRBV7-9 and TRBJ2-7; a weak D match, TRBD2 (5 bases). Per germline, CDR1 SEHNR and CDR2 FQNEAQ (reference sequence). The CDR3 length is 13 residues. V lost 1 base to trimming and J lost 9 bases, with 13 bases between them. CDR3 sequence (DNA): TGTGCCAGCAGCTTAGGAGCGGCCAGCGGGCAGTACTTC. It translates to CASSLGAASGQYF.

This clonotype was counted a few times. This rearrangement joins TRBV20-1 to TRBJ2-3; 9 bases line up with TRBD2. The J segment lost 11 bases and the V segment lost 5 bases, leaving 11 bases of the junction unmatched. The CDR3 is made up of 13 amino acids. Looked up from germline, CDR1 is DFQATT and CDR2 is SNEGSKA (reference sequence). CDR3 sequence: CSAQISAGGGQYF. The CDR3, as DNA: TGCAGTGCTCAAATATCTGCGGGAGGGGGGCAGTATTTT.

This clonotype was observed a few times. The rearrangement links TRBV20-1 to TRBJ1-5; D is unclear. V was cut by 5 bases and J by 1 base, with 15 bases left in between. CDR1 is DFQATT, CDR2 SNEGSKA, per germline (reference sequence). The CDR3 runs to 15 residues. This chain's CDR3 is CSAGGFKSSNQPQHF. In DNA form, the CDR3 reads TGCAGTGCTGGAGGATTCAAATCCAGCAATCAGCCCCAGCATTTT.

CDR3 loop: CASGLMEASPLHF. CDR3 DNA: TGTGCCAGCGGACTAATGGAAGCCTCACCCCTCCACTTT. The rearrangement links TRBV12-3 or TRBV12-4 to TRBJ1-6; unclear D gene. CDR3 length equals 13 residues. Trimming cost V 8 bases and J 10 bases, with 15 bases left between them.

This clonotype was observed many times. The DNA of the CDR3 is TGTGCCAGCAGCTGGGCGGGACTGAAGGCCAACGTCCTGACTTTC. Protein sequence: CASSWAGLKANVLTF. The chain recombines TRBV7-8 with TRBJ2-6; possible D gene TRBD2, 6 bases. The CDR3 spans 15 residues. CDR1 is SGHVS, CDR2 FQNEAQ, per germline. V lost 4 bases and J lost 6, with 13 bases in between.

The chain carries TRBV18 and TRBJ1-5; D is perhaps TRBD1 (5 bases). The germline V gene encodes CDR1 KGHSH and CDR2 LQKENI. Trimming took off 8 bases at V and 3 bases at J, with 11 bases between the two ends. The CDR3 covers 13 residues. CDR3 in DNA: TGTGCCAGCGCAGACAGACTCAATCAGCCCCAGCATTTT. Amino acid sequence: CASADRLNQPQHF. The full variable domain, rest sourced from reference TRBV18 and TRBJ1-5, is NAGVMQNPRHLVRRRGQEARLRCSPMKGHSHVYWYRQLPEEGLKFMVYLQKENIIDESGMPKERFSAEFPKEGPSILRIQQVVRGDSAAYFCASADRLNQPQHFGDGTRLSIL.

The rearrangement joins TRBV7-3 to TRBJ1-6; D ambiguous. V dropped 5 bases and J dropped 7 bases, with 15 bases sitting between them. CDR1 SGHTA and CDR2 FQGTGA come from the germline V gene. This CDR3 contains 15 residues. CDR3 sequence (DNA): TGTGCCAGCAGCGCAACAGCGGGTCTGAATTCACCCCTCCACTTT. Its translation is CASSATAGLNSPLHF.

This clonotype showed up just a few times. The genes are TRBV29-1 and TRBJ2-2, with unresolved D. Trimming stripped 6 bases from V and 0 bases from J, with 11 bases between. The germline V gene encodes CDR1 SQVTM and CDR2 ANQGSEA. This CDR3 region has 14 residues. The CDR3, as DNA: TGCAGCGTACTGAATACCCCGAACACCGGGGAGCTGTTTTTT. This encodes CSVLNTPNTGELFF.

V usage is TRBV19 and J usage is TRBJ1-2; 7 bases match TRBD1. The length of the CDR3 is 13 residues. Per the germline V gene, CDR1 is LNHDA and CDR2 is SQIVND (reference sequence). The junction had 7 bases not matched to a gene; V was cut back by 8 bases and J by 4 bases. The CDR3, as DNA: TGTGCCAGTCAGATAAAGGGGGCCTATGGCTACACCTTC. Protein sequence: CASQIKGAYGYTF.

J is TRBJ2-5 and V is TRBV10-3; 7 bases map to TRBD2. The ends lost 0 bases at V and 1 base at J; junction bases unmatched: 5. The CDR3 has 16 residues. Germline V gives CDR1 ENHRY, CDR2 SYGVKD. The CDR3 region is CAISESLSGVQETQYF. In nucleotides, the CDR3 is TGTGCCATCAGTGAGTCGTTAAGCGGGGTCCAAGAGACCCAGTACTTC.

The chain couples TRBV12-3 or TRBV12-4 to TRBJ1-1; possible D gene TRBD1, 6 bases. The CDR3 length is 17 residues. Trimming pared 3 bases from V and 7 bases from J, leaving 24 bases between. This CDR3 reads CASSFGSGGPLGDEAFF. The CDR3 nucleotides read TGTGCCAGCAGTTTTGGAAGCGGGGGGCCTCTAGGGGATGAAGCTTTCTTT.

The V gene is TRBV23-1, the J gene TRBJ2-2; D uncertain. TRBV23-1 is noted as an ORF with a role that remains uncertain. V dropped 6 bases and J dropped 3 bases, with 14 bases sitting between them. CDR3 length equals 15 residues. CDR3 region: CASRRKRADTGELFF. The CDR3 DNA reads TGCGCCAGCAGGCGGAAAAGAGCCGACACCGGGGAGCTGTTTTTT.

The rearrangement uses TRBV4-1 and TRBJ1-1, with no clear D. This CDR3 is built from 15 residues. Germline loops: CDR1 MGHRA, CDR2 YSYEKL. V was shortened by 0 bases and J by 4 bases, with 12 bases between the two germline ends. In DNA form, the CDR3 reads TGCGCCAGCAGCCAAGAGATGGCGTCGGCCACTGAAGCTTTCTTT. Protein: CASSQEMASATEAFF.

The V call is TRBV3-1, the J call TRBJ2-7; 9 nucleotides line up with TRBD1. The J segment lost 4 bases and the V segment lost 0 bases, leaving 4 bases of the junction unmatched. This CDR3 contains 15 residues. Germline V gene data show CDR1 as LGHDT and CDR2 as YNNKEL (reference sequence). In nucleotides, the CDR3 is TGTGCCAGCAGCCAAGAGGACAGGGGTCTTTACGAGCAGTACTTC. Protein product: CASSQEDRGLYEQYF.

The V gene is TRBV5-1, the J gene TRBJ2-4; 7 nucleotides line up with TRBD2. Germline V CDR1 and CDR2: SGHRS, YFSETQ. V shed 0 bases and J 3 bases; nucleotides not matched to a gene: 3. The CDR3 extends over 15 amino acids. As DNA, the CDR3 is TGCGCCAGCAGCTTGGCTGGGGAGGGCAAAAACATTCAGTACTTC. Translated, it gives CASSLAGEGKNIQYF.

At least ten counts were recorded for this clonotype. This chain uses TRBV11-2 with TRBJ2-7; D possibly corresponds to TRBD2 (5 bases). With 2 bases removed from V and 2 bases from J, the gap between germline ends came to 25 bases. From germline, CDR1 is SGHAT and CDR2 FQNNGV. CDR3 length: 19 residues. The CDR3 bases are TGTGCCAGCAGCTTAAAATCGGTGGGCGCGGGCATGATCCCCTACGAGCAGTACTTC. Translating it yields CASSLKSVGAGMIPYEQYF. Full variable domain (outside the CDR3, taken from reference TRBV11-2 and TRBJ2-7): EAGVAQSPRYKIIEKRQSVAFWCNPISGHATLYWYQQILGQGPKLLIQFQNNGVVDDSQLPKDRFSAERLKGVDSTLKIQPAKLEDSAVYLCASSLKSVGAGMIPYEQYFGPGTRLTVT.

This clonotype showed up many times. The gene calls are TRBV20-1 and TRBJ1-1, with 8 bases matching TRBD1. The germline gives CDR1 DFQATT, CDR2 SNEGSKA (reference sequence). Trimming removed 5 bases from V and 1 base from J; junction bases left unmatched: 6. This CDR3 has 14 amino acids. CDR3 region: CSALDRGRNTEAFF. The CDR3 coding sequence is TGCAGTGCTCTCGACAGGGGAAGGAACACTGAAGCTTTCTTT.

The chain joins TRBV20-1 to TRBJ2-1, with TRBD2 matching 10 bases. The CDR3 is 14 residues long. Germline values: CDR1 DFQATT, CDR2 SNEGSKA (reference sequence). The V gene end was trimmed by 5 bases and the J gene end by 11 bases; junction bases not matched to a gene: 12. CDR3 protein: CSARTSGSSMKQFF. The CDR3 coding sequence is TGCAGTGCTCGGACTAGCGGCAGTTCCATGAAGCAGTTCTTC.

This clonotype has ten or more counts. The rearrangement uses TRBV20-1 and TRBJ2-5; 11 bases map to TRBD2. V shed 4 bases and J 5 bases; nucleotides not matched to a gene: 6. CDR1 is DFQATT, CDR2 SNEGSKA, per germline (reference sequence). This CDR3 is 14 amino acids long. CDR3 bases: TGCAGTGCTATCATAGCGGGGGGGCCGGAGACCCAGTACTTC. Its translation: CSAIIAGGPETQYF.

This clonotype has at least ten counts. This chain uses TRBV25-1 with TRBJ2-2; D not resolved. The CDR3 covers 12 residues. Looked up from germline, CDR1 is MGHDK and CDR2 is SYGVNS. V was shortened by 3 bases and J by 8 bases, with 7 bases between the two germline ends. The CDR3 sequence: CASSDSAGELFF. CDR3 sequence (DNA): TGTGCCAGCAGTGACTCCGCGGGGGAGCTGTTTTTT.

The chain combines TRBV7-9 with TRBJ2-2; D is ambiguous. V was trimmed by 1 base and J by 6 bases, leaving 6 bases between them. Germline assignment: CDR1 SEHNR and CDR2 FQNEAQ (reference sequence). CDR3 size: 13 residues. Here the CDR3 DNA reads TGTGCCAGCAGCTTAGAAGGTCCCGGGGAGCTGTTTTTT. Amino acid sequence: CASSLEGPGELFF.

The chain is built from TRBV4-1 and TRBJ2-7; D unresolved. The V gene's germline CDR1 is MGHRA and CDR2 YSYEKL. V was shortened by 3 bases and J by 1 base, with 7 bases between the two germline ends. The CDR3 totals 13 residues. Here the CDR3 reads CASSHPQSYEQYF. CDR3 bases: TGCGCCAGCAGCCACCCCCAGTCCTACGAGCAGTACTTC.

At least ten counts were recorded for this clonotype. The chain employs TRBV7-6 and TRBJ2-5, with 7 bases fitting TRBD1. This CDR3 contains 15 residues. From germline, CDR1 is SGHVS and CDR2 FNYEAQ. After removal of 5 bases from V and 5 bases from J, the junction contained 11 bases not matched to a gene. The CDR3 sequence is CASSARQGSFETQYF. The CDR3 region has the DNA TGTGCCAGCAGCGCCCGACAGGGAAGTTTTGAGACCCAGTACTTC.

The chain employs TRBV5-4 and TRBJ2-3, with TRBD2 as a possible D gene (7 bases). The CDR3 is made up of 15 amino acids. V was pared by 3 bases and J by 1 base, with 12 bases between. CDR1 is SGHNT, CDR2 YYREEE, per germline (reference sequence). The CDR3 loop is CASSYGGRGTDTQYF. In nucleotides, the CDR3 is TGTGCCAGCAGCTACGGGGGGCGGGGCACAGATACGCAGTATTTT.

Only a few counts were recorded for this clonotype. CDR3 sequence reads: CAISETVGLMEQYF. The CDR3 nucleotides read TGTGCCATCAGTGAAACTGTAGGTCTGATGGAGCAGTACTTC. The chain carries TRBV10-3 and TRBJ2-7, with no clear D. With 3 bases removed from V and 7 bases from J, the gap between germline ends came to 16 bases. CDR3 size: 14 residues. Germline CDR1 ENHRY, CDR2 SYGVKD.